The 23 T cell receptor beta chains listed next were all sequenced from one sample in a study of T cell responses to AZD1222 COVID-19 vaccine. Profiling relied on immunoSEQ multiplex PCR, and the TCRdb table lists in-frame clones only, not all of them. Of approximately 170,000 clones listed, roughly nine tenths are singletons. This specimen consisted of peripheral blood, obtained on day 0 of AZD1222 vaccination. These receptors were obtained from an adult in good health.

J is TRBJ1-6 and V is TRBV11-3; 7 bases line up with TRBD1. The CDR3 is 15 residues long. Germline CDR1 SGHNT, CDR2 YENEEA. J gave up 5 bases and V 1 base, and 2 bases lay outside the gene matches. CDR3 nucleotides: TGTGCCAGCAGCTTAGGACAGGGTGATAATTCACCCCTCCACTTT. The encoded protein is CASSLGQGDNSPLHF.

The chain carries TRBV6-5 and TRBJ2-5; 9 nucleotides line up with TRBD1. The junction had 7 bases not matched to a gene; V was cut back by 4 bases and J by 4 bases. The CDR3 loop spans 15 amino acids. Germline CDR1 MNHEY, CDR2 SVGAGI. The CDR3: CASSSTGGFAETQYF. CDR3 DNA: TGTGCCAGCAGTTCGACAGGGGGTTTTGCAGAGACCCAGTACTTC.

The genes are TRBV1 and TRBJ2-1; the tabulated D call, TRBD2, remains unverified against the DNA. TRBV1 is termed a pseudogene. CDR3 size: 16 residues. CDR3 in DNA: TGCACCAGCAGCGATTTAGCGGGGGGCCCCACCTATGAGCAGTTCTTC. Amino acid sequence: CTSSDLAGGPTYEQFF.

The chain recombines TRBV11-2 with TRBJ1-5; D not resolved. From germline, CDR1 is SGHAT and CDR2 FQNNGV. The CDR3 covers 15 residues. V was cut by 5 bases and J by 0 bases, with 11 bases left in between. CDR3: CASSRGPYSNQPQHF. CDR3 DNA: TGTGCCAGCAGCAGAGGACCTTATAGCAATCAGCCCCAGCATTTT.

The chain couples TRBV27 to TRBJ1-2, with D possibly matching TRBD1 (6 bases). The CDR3 loop spans 14 amino acids. Trimming stripped 6 bases from V and 2 bases from J, with 13 bases between. CDR1 is MNHEY, CDR2 SMNVEV, per germline (reference sequence). CDR3: CASRTQGSNYGYTF. The DNA of the CDR3 is TGTGCCAGCAGGACACAGGGATCCAACTATGGCTACACCTTC.

This chain joins TRBV19 and TRBJ2-1; D may be TRBD2 (6 bases). The CDR3 covers 18 residues. The V and J ends lost 0 bases and 0 bases respectively, with 15 bases between them. Germline CDR1 reads LNHDA; CDR2 reads SQIVND (reference sequence). Here the CDR3 reads CASSIDTLTSYSYNEQFF. CDR3 in DNA: TGTGCCAGTAGTATAGATACCCTGACTAGTTACTCCTACAATGAGCAGTTCTTC.

The V call is TRBV7-2, the J call TRBJ2-3; 11 bases agree with TRBD1. After removal of 5 bases from V and 4 bases from J, the junction contained 17 bases not matched to a gene. The CDR3 is 19 amino acids. Germline loops: CDR1 SGHTA, CDR2 FQGNSA. CDR3 nucleotide sequence: TGTGCCAGCAGCCCTCCCCGGGACAGGGGGTATCGCCAGGCAGATACGCAGTATTTT. Translated, it gives CASSPPRDRGYRQADTQYF. The full variable domain, its missing parts supplied by reference TRBV7-2 and TRBJ2-3, is GAGVSQSPSNKVTEKGKDVELRCDPISGHTALYWYRQSLGQGLEFLIYFQGNSAPDKSGLPSDRFSAERTGGSVSTLTIQRTQQEDSAVYLCASSPPRDRGYRQADTQYFGPGTRLTVL.

V gene TRBV19 combines with J gene TRBJ1-4; 7 bases fit TRBD1. Germline trimming cut 5 bases from V and 1 base from J; bases unmatched to any gene: 10. Germline-derived CDR1 and CDR2 are LNHDA and SQIVND (reference sequence). The length of the CDR3 is 17 residues. The CDR3 spells CASSVDRVFVTNEKLFF. CDR3 DNA sequence: TGTGCCAGTAGTGTCGACAGGGTCTTCGTAACTAATGAAAAACTGTTTTTT.

CDR3 DNA sequence: TGCGCCAGCACAAACGGGGGACCTACGAGGCAGTACGTC. Translated: CASTNGGPTRQYV. This sequence joins TRBV5-1 and TRBJ2-7; perhaps TRBD2 as D (6 bases). V lost 6 bases to trimming and J lost 9 bases, with 19 bases between them. There are 13 residues in the CDR3. The germline V gene has CDR1 SGHRS and CDR2 YFSETQ.

V usage is TRBV27 and J usage is TRBJ1-6; the D gene is possibly TRBD1 (6 bases). The CDR3 totals 17 residues. Germline V lookup: CDR1 MNHEY, CDR2 SMNVEV (reference sequence). With 5 bases removed from V and 0 bases from J, the gap between germline ends came to 14 bases. The CDR3 region is CASSSLGQSSYNSPLHF. The CDR3 DNA reads TGTGCCAGCAGTAGCTTAGGACAGAGCTCCTATAATTCACCCCTCCACTTT.

The chain employs TRBV4-2 and TRBJ1-5; 7 nucleotides line up with TRBD1. The ends lost 1 base at V and 0 bases at J; junction bases unmatched: 3. Germline V gene data show CDR1 as LGHNA and CDR2 as YNFKEQ. The CDR3 totals 16 residues. The DNA of the CDR3 is TGTGCCAGCAGCCAAGCGACAGGGTATAGCAATCAGCCCCAGCATTTT. Encoded protein: CASSQATGYSNQPQHF.

This chain uses TRBV19 with TRBJ1-5, with D possibly matching TRBD1 (5 bases). The CDR3 runs 17 residues. CDR1 is LNHDA, CDR2 SQIVND, per germline (reference sequence). Trimming shortened V by 3 bases and J by 2 bases, and 17 bases separated the two germline ends. The CDR3 here is CASSIGLGVVGNQPQHF. The DNA of the CDR3 is TGTGCCAGTAGTATTGGTTTGGGGGTTGTAGGCAATCAGCCCCAGCATTTT.

The chain couples TRBV5-6 to TRBJ2-4; 7 bases agree with TRBD1. Trimming removed 4 bases from V and 0 bases from J; junction bases left unmatched: 7. The germline V gene has CDR1 SGHDT and CDR2 YYEEEE. The CDR3 length is 16 residues. This CDR3 reads CASSPWDRLAKNIQYF. CDR3 in DNA: TGTGCCAGCAGCCCGTGGGACAGACTAGCCAAAAACATTCAGTACTTC.

This clone was observed once. The rearrangement links TRBV6-1 to TRBJ2-7; TRBD1 is a possible D gene (6 bases). CDR3 size: 14 residues. V was cut by 3 bases and J by 2 bases, with 11 bases left in between. Germline V gene lookup returns CDR1 MNHNS and CDR2 SASEGT. The CDR3, as DNA: TGTGCCAGCAGTGACCTGACAGGTCCCTACGAGCAGTACGTC. It codes for CASSDLTGPYEQYV.

The chain recombines TRBV7-8 with TRBJ1-4, with D hard to call. The germline CDR1 and CDR2 sequences are SGHVS and FQNEAQ. With 1 base removed from V and 5 bases from J, the gap between germline ends came to 11 bases. The CDR3 consists of 15 residues. The CDR3 DNA reads TGTGCCAGCAGCTTAGAGGCGTCCCGAAATGAAAAACTGTTTTTT. This sequence encodes CASSLEASRNEKLFF.

The chain is built from TRBV6-1 and TRBJ2-3; no reliable D call. Germline-derived CDR1 and CDR2 are MNHNS and SASEGT. Trimming cost V 2 bases and J 2 bases, with 14 bases left between them. This CDR3 has 16 residues. DNA of the CDR3: TGTGCCAGCAGTGAAATCCCCCGAGGTATCACAGATACGCAGTATTTT. Protein product: CASSEIPRGITDTQYF.

The CDR3 region is CASNGQGANTGELFF. The CDR3 DNA is TGTGCCAGCAACGGACAGGGCGCGAACACCGGGGAGCTGTTTTTT. The chain combines TRBV6-5 with TRBJ2-2; TRBD1 agrees at 8 bases. V shed 7 bases, J shed 0 bases, and the junction held 4 bases outside the gene matches. The CDR3 runs to 15 residues. Germline CDR1 and CDR2: MNHEY and SVGAGI.

V and J are TRBV4-1 and TRBJ1-5, with TRBD1 as a possible D gene (5 bases). The CDR3 is 17 amino acids. V lost 0 bases, J lost 1 base, and 13 bases lay in between. The germline CDR1 and CDR2 sequences are MGHRA and YSYEKL. CDR3 coding DNA: TGCGCCAGCAGCCAAGATAGGGACCCGGGGAGCAATCAGCCCCAGCATTTT. It encodes CASSQDRDPGSNQPQHF.

The V gene is TRBV7-8, the J gene TRBJ2-1; a possible D gene is TRBD1 (6 bases). Deletions cut 5 bases from V and 8 bases from J, with 19 bases between. The CDR3 spans 15 residues. Germline V gene lookup returns CDR1 SGHVS and CDR2 FQNEAQ. Here the CDR3 DNA reads TGTGCCAGCAGCAGGACAGCCGACCGTCGGTATGAGCAGTTCTTC. As protein: CASSRTADRRYEQFF.

The rearrangement uses TRBV5-1 and TRBJ2-2; D gene uncertain. Germline V gene sequence: CDR1 SGHRS, CDR2 YFSETQ. CDR3 size: 15 residues. V lost 0 bases and J lost 2, with 8 bases in between. This CDR3 is CASSLAQTNTGELFF. The CDR3 bases are TGCGCCAGCAGCTTGGCCCAGACCAACACCGGGGAGCTGTTTTTT.

This sequence joins TRBV30 and TRBJ1-2; D is undetermined. Trimming removed 4 bases from V and 7 bases from J, with 16 bases in between. Germline loops: CDR1 GTSNPN, CDR2 SVGIG (reference sequence). The CDR3 is 13 residues long. CDR3 nucleotides: TGTGCCTGGAATAGAGACGGTTCTATTGGCTACACCTTC. It encodes CAWNRDGSIGYTF.

This clone was detected once. V usage is TRBV28 and J usage is TRBJ2-3; D is perhaps TRBD2 (6 bases). CDR3 length equals 18 residues. Trimming cost V 1 base and J 4 bases, with 21 bases left between them. Germline-derived CDR1 and CDR2 are MDHEN and SYDVKM. The CDR3 sequence is CASSLLRGGAPLADTQYF. The CDR3 bases are TGTGCCAGCAGTTTATTACGAGGCGGGGCCCCACTGGCAGATACGCAGTATTTT.

The chain uses TRBV4-1 and TRBJ1-2, with a tentative D call TRBD1 (6 bases). Germline CDR1 and CDR2: MGHRA and YSYEKL. The ends were cut back, 1 base at V and 7 bases at J, with 7 bases in the middle. CDR3 length equals 12 residues. CDR3 DNA sequence: TGCGCCAGCAGCCAAGGCAGGGGTGGCTACACCTTC. Its protein is CASSQGRGGYTF.